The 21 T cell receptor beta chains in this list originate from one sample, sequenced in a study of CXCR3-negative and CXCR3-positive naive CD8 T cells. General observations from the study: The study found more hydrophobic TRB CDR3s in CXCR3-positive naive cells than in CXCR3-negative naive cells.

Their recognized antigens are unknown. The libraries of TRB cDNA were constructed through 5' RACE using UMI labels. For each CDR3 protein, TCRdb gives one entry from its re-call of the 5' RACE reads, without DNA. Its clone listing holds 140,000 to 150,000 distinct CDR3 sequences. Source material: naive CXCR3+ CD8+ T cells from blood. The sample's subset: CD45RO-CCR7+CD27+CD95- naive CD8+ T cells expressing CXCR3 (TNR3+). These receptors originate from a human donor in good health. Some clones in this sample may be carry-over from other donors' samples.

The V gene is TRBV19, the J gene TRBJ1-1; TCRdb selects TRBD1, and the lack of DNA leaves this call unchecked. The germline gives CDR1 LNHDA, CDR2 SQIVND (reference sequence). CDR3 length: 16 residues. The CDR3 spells CASSISSGGGWTEAFF.

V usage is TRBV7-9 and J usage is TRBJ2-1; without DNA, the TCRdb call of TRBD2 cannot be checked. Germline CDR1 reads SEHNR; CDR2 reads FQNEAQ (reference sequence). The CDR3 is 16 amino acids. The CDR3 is CASSPPAQGQANEQFF.

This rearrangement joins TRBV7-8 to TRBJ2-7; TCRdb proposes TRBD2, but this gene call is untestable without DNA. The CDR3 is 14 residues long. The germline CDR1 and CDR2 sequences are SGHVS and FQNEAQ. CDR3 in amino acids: CASSLVLAAYEQYF.

CDR3: CASSAAPPASYEQYF. The chain recombines TRBV9 with TRBJ2-7; with no DNA, the TCRdb D assignment of TRBD1 cannot be verified. Germline values: CDR1 SGDLS, CDR2 YYNGEE. CDR3 length equals 15 residues.

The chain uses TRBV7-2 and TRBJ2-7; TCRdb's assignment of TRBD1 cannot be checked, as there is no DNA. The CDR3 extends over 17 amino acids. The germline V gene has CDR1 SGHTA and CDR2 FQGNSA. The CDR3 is CASSFPPGTDYNYEQYF.

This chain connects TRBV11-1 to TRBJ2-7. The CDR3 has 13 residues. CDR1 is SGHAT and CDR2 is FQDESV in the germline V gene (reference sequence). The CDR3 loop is CASSRSLDYEQYF.

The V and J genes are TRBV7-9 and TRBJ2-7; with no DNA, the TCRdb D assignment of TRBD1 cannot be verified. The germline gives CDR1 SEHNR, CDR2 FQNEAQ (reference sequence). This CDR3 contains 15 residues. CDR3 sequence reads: CASSLYGTGEREQYF.

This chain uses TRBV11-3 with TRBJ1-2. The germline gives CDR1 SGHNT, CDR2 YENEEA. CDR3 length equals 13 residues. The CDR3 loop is CASSLRQFYGYTF.

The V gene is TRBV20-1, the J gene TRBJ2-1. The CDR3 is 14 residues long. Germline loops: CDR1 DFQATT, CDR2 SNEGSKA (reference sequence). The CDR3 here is CSASTGSSYNEQFF.

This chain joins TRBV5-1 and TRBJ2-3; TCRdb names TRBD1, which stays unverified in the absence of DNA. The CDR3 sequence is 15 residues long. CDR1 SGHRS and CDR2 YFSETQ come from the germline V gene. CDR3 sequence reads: CASTYRDSDTDTQYF.

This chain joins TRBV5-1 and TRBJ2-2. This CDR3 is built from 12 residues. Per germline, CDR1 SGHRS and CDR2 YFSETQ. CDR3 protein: CASSLWSGELFF.

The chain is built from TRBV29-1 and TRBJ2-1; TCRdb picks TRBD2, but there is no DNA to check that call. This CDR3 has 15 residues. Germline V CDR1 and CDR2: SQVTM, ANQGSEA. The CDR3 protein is CSVEDPAGVYNEQFF.

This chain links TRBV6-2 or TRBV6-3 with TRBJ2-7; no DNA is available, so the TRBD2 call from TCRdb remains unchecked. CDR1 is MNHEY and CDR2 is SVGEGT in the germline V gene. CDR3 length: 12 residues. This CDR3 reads CASGTSGYEQYF.

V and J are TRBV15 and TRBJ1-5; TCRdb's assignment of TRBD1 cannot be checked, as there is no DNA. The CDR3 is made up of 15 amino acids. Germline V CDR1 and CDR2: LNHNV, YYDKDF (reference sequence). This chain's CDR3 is CATSSYDRGRLPQHF.

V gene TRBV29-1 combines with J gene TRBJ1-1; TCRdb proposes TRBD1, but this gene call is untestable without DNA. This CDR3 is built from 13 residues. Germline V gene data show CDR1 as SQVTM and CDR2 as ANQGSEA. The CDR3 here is CSVRGGSTAEAFF.

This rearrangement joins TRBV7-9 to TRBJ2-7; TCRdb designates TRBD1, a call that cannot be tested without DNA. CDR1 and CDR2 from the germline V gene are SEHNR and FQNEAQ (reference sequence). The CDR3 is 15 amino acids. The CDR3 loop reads CASSPRQGAVDEQYF.

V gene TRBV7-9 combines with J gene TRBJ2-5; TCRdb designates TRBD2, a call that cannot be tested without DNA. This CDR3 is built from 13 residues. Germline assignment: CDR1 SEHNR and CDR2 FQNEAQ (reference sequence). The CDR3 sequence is CASSEGSHETQYF.

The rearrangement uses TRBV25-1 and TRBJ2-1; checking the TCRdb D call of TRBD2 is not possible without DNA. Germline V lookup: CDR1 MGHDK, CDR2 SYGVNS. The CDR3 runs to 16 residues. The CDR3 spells CASSEYASGNLKGQFF.

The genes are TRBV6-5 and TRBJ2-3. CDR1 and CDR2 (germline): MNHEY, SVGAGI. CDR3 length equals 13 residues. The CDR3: CASSNPTGDTQYF.

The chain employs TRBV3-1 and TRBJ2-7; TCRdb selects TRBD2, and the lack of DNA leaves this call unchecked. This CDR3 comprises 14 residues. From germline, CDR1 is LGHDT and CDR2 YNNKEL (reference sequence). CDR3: CASSLSERLTEQYF.

The CDR3 region is CAGGWGATEAFF. J is TRBJ1-1 and V is TRBV30. Germline values: CDR1 GTSNPN, CDR2 SVGIG (reference sequence). CDR3 size: 12 residues.